Shown below are 31 T cell receptor beta chains from a single sample sequenced in a study of naive and memory T cell subsets. Both TRBC1 and TRBC2 were covered by a beta constant-region primer of two equimolar oligonucleotides. Nested alpha and beta constant-region primers with the SP2 primer drove four PCR rounds on ligated cDNA. MiXCR, applied by TCRdb to the UMI-ligation and nested PCR reads, yields one record per CDR3 protein. The table includes just over 80,000 distinct CDR3 sequences, over 9% detected once. The sample taken for sequencing was naive CD8+ T cells from blood. These receptors were taken from a human donor in good health.

This clonotype was seen many times. The genes are TRBV19 and TRBJ1-6; unclear D gene. Trimming left V 4 bases short and J 5 bases short, with 15 bases between. The germline gives CDR1 LNHDA, CDR2 SQIVND (reference sequence). The CDR3 loop spans 16 amino acids. CDR3 residues: CASSRRGQYDNSPLHF. DNA of the CDR3: TGTGCCAGTAGTAGACGAGGCCAGTATGATAATTCACCCCTCCACTTT.

This clonotype occurred a few times. The chain is built from TRBV6-6 and TRBJ1-6, with 10 nucleotides matching TRBD1. Germline CDR1 reads MNHNY; CDR2 reads SVGAGI (reference sequence). CDR3 length: 15 residues. The junction had 3 bases not matched to a gene; V was cut back by 6 bases and J by 4 bases. In nucleotides, the CDR3 is TGTGCCAGCAGACCGGACAGGGGGTATAATTCACCCCTCCACTTT. Its translation is CASRPDRGYNSPLHF.

DNA for the CDR3: TGTGCCAGCAGCTTAAAGAGGGAAGATACGCAGTATTTT. Its translation: CASSLKREDTQYF. The chain is built from TRBV7-9 and TRBJ2-3; D is perhaps TRBD2 (5 bases). Trimming cost V 2 bases and J 5 bases, with 8 bases left between them. Germline V CDR1 and CDR2: SEHNR, FQNEAQ (reference sequence). The CDR3 contains 13 residues.

This clonotype was counted a few times. The chain couples TRBV7-9 to TRBJ1-1; D is perhaps TRBD1 (5 bases). The V gene's germline CDR1 is SEHNR and CDR2 FQNEAQ (reference sequence). The CDR3 is 15 amino acids. Trimming cost V 3 bases and J 2 bases, with 13 bases left between them. CDR3 DNA sequence: TGTGCCAGCAGCTTGGCGGGGCAGGGTAACACTGAAGCTTTCTTT. This codes for CASSLAGQGNTEAFF.

The V call is TRBV10-3, the J call TRBJ1-5; D is unclear. V dropped 6 bases and J dropped 8 bases, with 17 bases sitting between them. Germline CDR1 and CDR2: ENHRY and SYGVKD. CDR3 size: 14 residues. The CDR3 region is CAIRTVGLEEPQHF. CDR3 nucleotide sequence: TGTGCCATCAGGACCGTAGGGCTCGAGGAGCCCCAGCATTTT.

This clonotype was counted between two and nine times. This rearrangement joins TRBV6-5 to TRBJ2-2; D may be TRBD2 (5 bases). Germline lookup yields CDR1 MNHEY and CDR2 SVGAGI. The CDR3 is 14 amino acids. V was clipped by 7 bases and J by 4 bases, with 13 bases between them. The DNA of the CDR3 is TGTGCCAGCACCCCGGGAAGCCCCACCGGGGAGCTGTTTTTT. It codes for CASTPGSPTGELFF.

This clonotype has at least ten counts. The J gene is TRBJ1-2, the V gene TRBV13, with D unresolved. Deletions cut 0 bases from V and 3 bases from J, with 11 bases between. CDR1 and CDR2 (germline): PRHDT, FYEKMQ (reference sequence). The CDR3 consists of 15 residues. The chain's CDR3 is CASSLGESPHYGYTF. The CDR3 DNA is TGTGCCAGCAGCTTAGGCGAATCGCCCCACTATGGCTACACCTTC.

The gene calls are TRBV7-8 and TRBJ1-5; D may be TRBD1 (5 bases). CDR1 SGHVS and CDR2 FQNEAQ come from the germline V gene. The CDR3 has 16 amino acids. Trimming took off 2 bases at V and 6 bases at J, with 17 bases between the two ends. The CDR3 spells CASSLSGTLGGQPQHF. In DNA form, the CDR3 reads TGTGCCAGCAGCTTATCTGGGACCCTGGGAGGTCAGCCCCAGCATTTT. Drawing the rest from reference TRBV7-8 and TRBJ1-5, the complete variable domain is GAGVSQSPRYKVAKRGQDVALRCDPISGHVSLFWYQQALGQGPEFLTYFQNEAQLDKSGLPSDRFFAERPEGSVSTLKIQRTQQEDSAVYLCASSLSGTLGGQPQHFGDGTRLSIL.

This clonotype was seen many times. Here the CDR3 DNA reads TGTGCCAGCAGTTCCATAGCATCGACCCAGTTCTTC. This gives the protein CASSSIASTQFF. The chain is built from TRBV28 and TRBJ2-1; D not resolved. The ends were cut back, 4 bases at V and 13 bases at J, with 14 bases in the middle. CDR1 and CDR2 (germline): MDHEN, SYDVKM. The CDR3 is 12 residues long.

The table lists this clonotype with a few counts. The genes are TRBV5-1 and TRBJ2-5; TRBD1 might be the D (5 bases). Deletions cut 0 bases from V and 0 bases from J, with 9 bases between. The CDR3 sequence is 15 residues long. From germline, CDR1 is SGHRS and CDR2 YFSETQ. CDR3 sequence: CASSLVARDQETQYF. The CDR3 coding sequence is TGCGCCAGCAGCTTGGTCGCCAGGGACCAAGAGACCCAGTACTTC.

The chain joins TRBV7-6 to TRBJ2-1; 13 bases are shared with TRBD2. Germline CDR1 and CDR2: SGHVS and FNYEAQ. CDR3 length: 17 residues. Trimming cost V 5 bases and J 1 base; bases outside gene matches: 5. This CDR3 reads CASSPGTSGNSYNEQFF. The CDR3 nucleotides are TGTGCCAGCAGCCCTGGGACTAGCGGGAATTCCTACAATGAGCAGTTCTTC. The whole variable domain, remainder taken from reference TRBV7-6 and TRBJ2-1, is GAGVSQSPRYKVTKRGQDVALRCDPISGHVSLYWYRQALGQGPEFLTYFNYEAQQDKSGLPNDRFSAERPEGSISTLTIQRTEQRDSAMYRCASSPGTSGNSYNEQFFGPGTRLTVL.

This clonotype was observed at least ten times. This chain connects TRBV7-9 to TRBJ2-7; D remains ambiguous. The CDR3 covers 12 residues. CDR1 is SEHNR and CDR2 is FQNEAQ in the germline V gene (reference sequence). Trimming shortened V by 5 bases and J by 3 bases, and 8 bases separated the two germline ends. Here the CDR3 reads CASSPGIYEQYF. The CDR3 coding sequence is TGTGCCAGCAGCCCTGGCATCTACGAGCAGTACTTC.

This clonotype was counted at least ten times. V usage is TRBV30 and J usage is TRBJ2-1; 10 bases agree with TRBD2. Per germline, CDR1 GTSNPN and CDR2 SVGIG (reference sequence). The CDR3 totals 14 residues. V shed 1 base, J shed 6 bases, and the junction held 3 bases outside the gene matches. CDR3 region: CAWSESGRANEQFF. CDR3 in DNA: TGTGCCTGGAGTGAGAGCGGGAGGGCCAATGAGCAGTTCTTC.

This clonotype was seen repeatedly, ten times or more. J is TRBJ2-7 and V is TRBV29-1; possibly TRBD2 for D (5 bases). There are 14 residues in the CDR3. The V end was cut by 1 base, the J end by 1 base, with 11 bases between. In germline, CDR1 is SQVTM, CDR2 ANQGSEA. The CDR3 DNA reads as TGCAGCGTTGAAGTTTTTGGGAGATCCTACGAGCAGTACTTC. This sequence encodes CSVEVFGRSYEQYF.

The table lists this clonotype with a few counts. This chain connects TRBV4-2 to TRBJ2-7; 8 positions agree with TRBD2. The V segment lost 6 bases and the J segment 4 bases; nucleotides outside the gene matches: 14. The CDR3 covers 16 residues. The germline CDR1 and CDR2 sequences are LGHNA and YNFKEQ. The CDR3 DNA reads as TGTGCCAGCAGTCCAAGGGTGGCTAGCGGGCCTTACGAGCAGTACTTC. Amino acids: CASSPRVASGPYEQYF.

This clonotype was seen a few times. The chain couples TRBV7-9 to TRBJ2-7; TRBD1 is a possible D gene (7 bases). Trimming removed 6 bases from V and 3 bases from J, with 15 bases in between. Germline CDR1 reads SEHNR; CDR2 reads FQNEAQ (reference sequence). The CDR3 runs 14 residues. The CDR3, as DNA: TGTGCCAGCAGGGGGGAGGACAGGAACTACGAGCAGTACTTC. It encodes CASRGEDRNYEQYF.

In this sample, this clonotype turned up a few times. The V and J genes are TRBV6-5 and TRBJ2-1, with TRBD1 matching over 9 bases. Losses at the gene ends were 3 bases for V and 8 bases for J; bases not matched to a gene: 14. The CDR3 is 17 residues long. The V gene's germline CDR1 is MNHEY and CDR2 SVGAGI. CDR3 residues: CASSYIIGTGSTDEQFF. Written as DNA, the CDR3 is TGTGCCAGCAGTTATATTATCGGGACAGGGTCGACGGATGAGCAGTTCTTC.

The chain has TRBV4-1 and TRBJ1-5, with a weak D call TRBD1 (6 bases). Per germline, CDR1 MGHRA and CDR2 YSYEKL. Trimming pared 0 bases from V and 0 bases from J, leaving 9 bases between. This CDR3 has 16 residues. CDR3 sequence reads: CASSQEADSSNQPQHF. CDR3 DNA: TGCGCCAGCAGCCAAGAGGCGGACAGTAGCAATCAGCCCCAGCATTTT.

Many counts were recorded for this clonotype. V and J are TRBV10-1 and TRBJ2-3; D is ambiguous. V was trimmed by 6 bases and J by 0 bases, leaving 10 bases between them. CDR3 length: 14 residues. CDR1 WNHNN and CDR2 SYGVQD come from the germline V gene (reference sequence). CDR3 nucleotide sequence: TGCGCCAGCAGCTACGGTGCTAGCACAGATACGCAGTATTTT. Its protein product is CASSYGASTDTQYF.

This clonotype was found a few times. The chain is built from TRBV24-1 and TRBJ2-1; D tentatively fits TRBD1 or TRBD2 (5 bases each). Looked up from germline, CDR1 is KGHDR and CDR2 is SFDVKD. This CDR3 is 14 amino acids long. V was clipped by 7 bases and J by 8 bases, with 17 bases between them. The CDR3 DNA reads as TGTGCCACCAGCCCCGGGGCTACTCCGGATGAGCAGTTCTTC. This codes for CATSPGATPDEQFF.

In this sample, this clonotype turned up many times. The chain carries TRBV30 and TRBJ2-1, with D perhaps TRBD2 (6 bases). This CDR3 contains 14 residues. The V end was cut by 4 bases, the J end by 1 base, with 11 bases between. Looked up from germline, CDR1 is GTSNPN and CDR2 is SVGIG (reference sequence). CDR3 sequence reads: CAWIGGTSYNEQFF. In DNA form, the CDR3 reads TGTGCCTGGATCGGCGGGACTTCCTACAATGAGCAGTTCTTC.

The V gene is TRBV4-1, the J gene TRBJ2-7; D unclear. Trimming took 0 bases from V and 3 from J, leaving 9 bases between them. CDR3 size: 14 residues. Germline V gives CDR1 MGHRA, CDR2 YSYEKL. The DNA for the CDR3 is TGCGCCAGCAGCCAAGATCCCGGAAACTACGAGCAGTACTTC. Translation: CASSQDPGNYEQYF.

This clonotype was detected many times. This sequence joins TRBV7-9 and TRBJ2-1, with TRBD2 matching over 12 bases. With V trimmed by 3 bases and J by 5 bases, 2 bases remained unmatched. CDR3 length: 15 residues. In germline, CDR1 is SEHNR, CDR2 FQNEAQ (reference sequence). Here the CDR3 DNA reads TGTGCCAGCAGCTTCGCTAGCGGGAGGGACAATGAGCAGTTCTTC. As protein: CASSFASGRDNEQFF.

The chain joins TRBV29-1 to TRBJ2-1; 11 bases match TRBD2. From germline, CDR1 is SQVTM and CDR2 ANQGSEA. This CDR3 contains 18 residues. J was trimmed by 0 bases and V by 0 bases; bases with no gene match: 7. The CDR3 nucleotides read TGCAGCGTTGAAGATCTACTAGCGGGAGAAAGCTCCTACAATGAGCAGTTCTTC. Its translation: CSVEDLLAGESSYNEQFF.

The gene calls are TRBV7-9 and TRBJ1-4; D gene ambiguous. There are 13 residues in the CDR3. Deletions cut 5 bases from V and 4 bases from J, with 8 bases between. Germline-derived CDR1 and CDR2 are SEHNR and FQNEAQ (reference sequence). DNA of the CDR3: TGTGCCAGCAGCCCCAGCTTTAATGAAAAACTGTTTTTT. Its protein product is CASSPSFNEKLFF.

Ten or more counts support this clonotype. The chain employs TRBV27 and TRBJ2-7; D may correspond to TRBD1 or TRBD2 (6 bases each). V lost 8 bases and J lost 2, with 13 bases in between. Germline assignment: CDR1 MNHEY and CDR2 SMNVEV (reference sequence). This CDR3 is 13 amino acids long. The CDR3 sequence is CASGKGGPYEQYF. Written as DNA, the CDR3 is TGTGCCAGCGGAAAGGGGGGTCCCTACGAGCAGTACTTC.

This clonotype has ten or more counts. The V call is TRBV29-1, the J call TRBJ2-2, with unresolved D. Germline CDR1 and CDR2: SQVTM and ANQGSEA. The CDR3 has 11 residues. With 5 bases removed from V and 6 bases from J, the gap between germline ends came to 7 bases. CDR3 residues: CSVPGPGELFF. The CDR3 nucleotides are TGCAGCGTTCCCGGCCCCGGGGAGCTGTTTTTT.

The V gene is TRBV2, the J gene TRBJ2-6; no clear D. Trimming removed 7 bases from V and 0 bases from J, with 10 bases in between. CDR1 is SNHLY and CDR2 is FYNNEI in the germline V gene. The CDR3 consists of 15 residues. The CDR3, as DNA: TGTGCCAGCATCTCACCCCTCTCTGGGGCCAACGTCCTGACTTTC. It encodes CASISPLSGANVLTF.

The chain carries TRBV28 and TRBJ1-1, with TRBD1 matching 7 bases. J lost 0 bases, V lost 3 bases, and 7 bases had no gene match. This CDR3 is 16 amino acids long. The V gene's germline CDR1 is MDHEN and CDR2 SYDVKM. In DNA form, the CDR3 reads TGTGCCAGCAGTTTGACCCGGGACAGAATGAACACTGAAGCTTTCTTT. Residues: CASSLTRDRMNTEAFF.

This clonotype showed up many times. The gene calls are TRBV6-5 and TRBJ2-7; possibly TRBD2 for D (5 bases). The CDR3 covers 15 residues. Germline values: CDR1 MNHEY, CDR2 SVGAGI. The ends were cut back, 2 bases at V and 2 bases at J, with 13 bases in the middle. The CDR3 DNA is TGTGCCAGCAGTTACGGTACCGGGGATACCTACGAGCAGTACTTC. It translates to CASSYGTGDTYEQYF.

The chain employs TRBV7-9 and TRBJ1-1; no definite D call. This CDR3 is built from 14 residues. From germline, CDR1 is SEHNR and CDR2 FQNEAQ (reference sequence). With 2 bases removed from V and 7 bases from J, the gap between germline ends came to 14 bases. CDR3 sequence: CASSLRQEGDEAFF. CDR3 sequence (DNA): TGTGCCAGCAGCTTAAGGCAGGAGGGAGATGAAGCTTTCTTT.